This passage covers 22 T cell receptor beta chains from one sample sequenced in a study of control samples from healthy donors and cancer patients. Clones were read by immunoSEQ multiplex PCR, and TCRdb kept only the in-frame ones, dropping some. Here the sample spans approximately 140,000 clones, 90% to 95% being singletons. The sample was blood. Receptors originate from a man aged 18 to 29 in good health.

The V and J genes are TRBV5-1 and TRBJ1-5; 9 bases fit TRBD1. Trimming removed 4 bases from V and 1 base from J; junction bases left unmatched: 3. The CDR3 totals 15 residues. Germline loops: CDR1 SGHRS, CDR2 YFSETQ. As DNA, the CDR3 is TGCGCCAGCAGCCCGGGACAGGGAAGCAATCAGCCCCAGCATTTT. Translated, it gives CASSPGQGSNQPQHF.

Regarding this clone: One junction end disagrees with the germline gene, perhaps due to a read error. This chain joins TRBV9 and TRBJ1-2; D is unresolved. The germline V gene encodes CDR1 SGDLS and CDR2 YYNGEE. This CDR3 spans 13 amino acids. CDR3 residues: CASSPRPGYGHTF. The CDR3 nucleotides are TGTGCCAGCAGCCCCCGCCCGGGCTATGGCCACACCTTC.

This sequence joins TRBV11-2 and TRBJ1-2, with a weak D call TRBD1 (6 bases). The germline CDR1 and CDR2 sequences are SGHAT and FQNNGV. The V and J ends lost 4 bases and 4 bases respectively, with 16 bases between them. CDR3 length equals 15 residues. The CDR3 sequence is CASSSLRGKPYGYTF. CDR3 DNA: TGTGCCAGCAGCTCCCTGAGGGGGAAGCCCTATGGCTACACCTTC. The full variable domain, rest sourced from reference TRBV11-2 and TRBJ1-2, is EAGVAQSPRYKIIEKRQSVAFWCNPISGHATLYWYQQILGQGPKLLIQFQNNGVVDDSQLPKDRFSAERLKGVDSTLKIQPAKLEDSAVYLCASSSLRGKPYGYTFGSGTRLTVV.

The chain is built from TRBV27 and TRBJ2-1; 7 nucleotides agree with TRBD2. Germline CDR1 and CDR2: MNHEY and SMNVEV (reference sequence). The V gene end was trimmed by 3 bases and the J gene end by 6 bases; junction bases not matched to a gene: 5. The CDR3 length is 14 residues. The CDR3 protein is CASSFGREGNEQFF. For the CDR3, the DNA is TGTGCCAGCAGTTTCGGCAGGGAGGGCAATGAGCAGTTCTTC.

The chain links TRBV7-8 to TRBJ2-7; D uncertain. This CDR3 comprises 13 residues. Germline CDR1 reads SGHVS; CDR2 reads FQNEAQ. With 3 bases removed from V and 1 base from J, the gap between germline ends came to 7 bases. Here the CDR3 DNA reads TGTGCCAGCAGCTTCCCCGGGTCCTACGAGCAGTACTTC. Protein: CASSFPGSYEQYF.

V is TRBV20-1 and J is TRBJ2-5, with D perhaps TRBD1 or TRBD2 (6 bases each). The CDR3 has 14 amino acids. Between the trimmed V and J ends, which lost 3 bases and 7 bases, there was a span of 18 bases. Germline values: CDR1 DFQATT, CDR2 SNEGSKA (reference sequence). CDR3 DNA sequence: TGCAGTGCTAGTAAAGCTACCGGAGGGGGGACCCAGTACTTC. Amino acids: CSASKATGGGTQYF.

A note on this clone: The sample has other DNA sequences that encode this CDR3 too. The chain combines TRBV29-1 with TRBJ1-1; D not resolved. The V gene's germline CDR1 is SQVTM and CDR2 ANQGSEA. The V end was cut by 4 bases, the J end by 2 bases, with 5 bases between. This CDR3 is 11 amino acids long. The CDR3 nucleotides are TGCAGCGTTGTGCAAAACACTGAAGCTTTCTTT. It translates to CSVVQNTEAFF.

V and J are TRBV12-3 or TRBV12-4 and TRBJ2-1, with unresolved D. This CDR3 is 13 amino acids long. V shed 7 bases and J shed 2 bases, with 9 bases lying between them. CDR3 sequence (DNA): TGTGCCAGCACTCCGGAACCCTACAATGAGCAGTTCTTC. Protein product: CASTPEPYNEQFF.

This sequence joins TRBV12-3 or TRBV12-4 and TRBJ1-1, with D uncertain. Trimming took off 2 bases at V and 8 bases at J, with 9 bases between the two ends. The CDR3 consists of 12 residues. The CDR3 loop is CASSLMVREAFF. In DNA form, the CDR3 reads TGTGCCAGCAGTTTAATGGTAAGGGAAGCTTTCTTT.

The chain joins TRBV7-9 to TRBJ1-1, with a tentative D call TRBD1 (6 bases). Trimming removed 5 bases from V and 12 bases from J, with 19 bases in between. The length of the CDR3 is 13 residues. The germline gives CDR1 SEHNR, CDR2 FQNEAQ (reference sequence). The CDR3 DNA is TGTGCCAGCAGCCCCCGATCTCACAGGGCAACTTTCTTT. This translates into CASSPRSHRATFF.

The gene calls are TRBV6-6 and TRBJ1-1; 7 bases are a match to TRBD1. The CDR3 covers 16 residues. Per germline, CDR1 MNHNY and CDR2 SVGAGI (reference sequence). V lost 7 bases, J lost 11 bases, and 22 bases stayed unmatched. CDR3 in amino acids: CASTHTPTGILDEAFF. CDR3 coding DNA: TGTGCCAGCACCCATACCCCGACAGGGATACTCGATGAGGCTTTCTTT.

The chain employs TRBV6-5 and TRBJ1-3, with no clear D. This CDR3 spans 15 amino acids. V dropped 0 bases and J dropped 4 bases, with 10 bases sitting between them. CDR1 is MNHEY, CDR2 SVGAGI, per germline. The CDR3, as DNA: TGTGCCAGCAGTTACTCTGGCGGTCCGGGAAACACCATATATTTT. Its protein is CASSYSGGPGNTIYF.

The chain is built from TRBV29-1 and TRBJ1-2; TRBD1 matches at 9 bases. V was pared by 6 bases and J by 2 bases, with 4 bases of the junction left unmatched. The CDR3 loop spans 13 amino acids. Per the germline V gene, CDR1 is SQVTM and CDR2 is ANQGSEA. CDR3 nucleotide sequence: TGCAGCGTGAGGACAGGGGAGAACTATGGCTACACCTTC. As protein: CSVRTGENYGYTF.

V and J are TRBV10-3 and TRBJ2-7; 9 bases are a match to TRBD1. The V segment lost 2 bases and the J segment 5 bases; nucleotides outside the gene matches: 16. Germline V gives CDR1 ENHRY, CDR2 SYGVKD. CDR3 length: 18 residues. CDR3 loop: CAISEKFYTGQGRDEQYF. CDR3 in DNA: TGTGCCATCAGTGAGAAGTTTTATACGGGACAGGGTCGCGACGAGCAGTACTTC.

The V call is TRBV5-1, the J call TRBJ1-2; D is possibly TRBD1 (5 bases). In germline, CDR1 is SGHRS, CDR2 YFSETQ. The CDR3 covers 14 residues. V was clipped by 4 bases and J by 4 bases, with 14 bases between them. As DNA, the CDR3 is TGCGCCAGCAGCGTGGGGGACGGATCCTATGGCTACACCTTC. Translated: CASSVGDGSYGYTF.

V usage is TRBV15 and J usage is TRBJ2-1; D is ambiguous. CDR1 LNHNV and CDR2 YYDKDF come from the germline V gene (reference sequence). The V and J ends lost 1 base and 8 bases respectively, with 12 bases between them. The CDR3 totals 14 residues. CDR3 sequence (DNA): TGTGCCACCAGCAGAGCGAAGCCCTCCCATGAGCAGTTCTTC. Amino acid sequence: CATSRAKPSHEQFF.

The chain has TRBV9 and TRBJ1-2; 7 nucleotides agree with TRBD1. The V and J ends lost 1 base and 4 bases, in that order; junction bases with no gene match: 7. This CDR3 is built from 15 residues. Germline loops: CDR1 SGDLS, CDR2 YYNGEE. The DNA for the CDR3 is TGTGCCAGCAGCGTATCGAGGGGGCTTGTCTATGGCTACACCTTC. Amino acids: CASSVSRGLVYGYTF.

This clone was seen only a few times. The chain uses TRBV9 and TRBJ2-1; D possibly corresponds to TRBD1 (6 bases). There are 17 residues in the CDR3. Trimming cost V 0 bases and J 0 bases, with 13 bases left between them. Per the germline V gene, CDR1 is SGDLS and CDR2 is YYNGEE. Written as DNA, the CDR3 is TGTGCCAGCAGCGTAGCTCCCCGGGACAACTCCTACAATGAGCAGTTCTTC. It yields the protein CASSVAPRDNSYNEQFF. Full variable domain (rest looked up from reference TRBV9 and TRBJ2-1): DSGVTQTPKHLITATGQRVTLRCSPRSGDLSVYWYQQSLDQGLQFLIQYYNGEERAKGNILERFSAQQFPDLHSELNLSSLELGDSALYFCASSVAPRDNSYNEQFFGPGTRLTVL.

The V call is TRBV14, the J call TRBJ2-6; D is ambiguous. The CDR3 covers 16 residues. The germline gives CDR1 SGHDN, CDR2 FVKESK. V dropped 3 bases and J dropped 4 bases, with 13 bases sitting between them. CDR3 in DNA: TGTGCCAGCAGCCAGGGTGGAGTGGCCGGGGCCAACGTCCTGACTTTC. Protein product: CASSQGGVAGANVLTF.

J is TRBJ2-1 and V is TRBV5-4; 9 positions agree with TRBD1. Germline CDR1 and CDR2: SGHNT and YYREEE (reference sequence). J gave up 13 bases and V 3 bases, and 29 bases lay outside the gene matches. The CDR3 is 20 residues long. The CDR3 is CASSSPGQGRLGGLNLPQFF. The DNA for the CDR3 is TGTGCCAGCAGCTCTCCGGGACAGGGCCGACTAGGAGGCCTAAATTTACCTCAGTTCTTC.

The CDR3 nucleotides are TGCGCCAGCCTTGTACGTTGGGGGAAGATCACTGAAGCTTTCTTT. Its translation: CASLVRWGKITEAFF. The V and J genes are TRBV10-2 and TRBJ1-1, with a weak D call TRBD1 (5 bases). This CDR3 region has 15 residues. Germline values: CDR1 WSHSY, CDR2 SAAADI. Trimming removed 8 bases from V and 4 bases from J, with 20 bases in between.

V and J are TRBV5-4 and TRBJ2-7; 8 bases map to TRBD1. This CDR3 region has 16 residues. V lost 0 bases to trimming and J lost 2 bases; unmatched junction nucleotides: 7. Germline-derived CDR1 and CDR2 are SGHNT and YYREEE (reference sequence). CDR3 nucleotide sequence: TGTGCCAGCAGCTTGGGGGGGGACAGGAGGACCTACGAGCAGTACTTC. This gives the protein CASSLGGDRRTYEQYF.